This T cell receptor beta chain was identified in a study of cytomegalovirus exposure and HLA in healthy donors. Study-wide points: A few CMV-associated chains proved CMV antigen-specific in vitro. According to a subsequent analysis, TCR clusters identified in the first cohort showed a tendency to co-occur across the 100 to 150 validation repertoires. The dataset shows that most TCR sequences were rare, while some public TCRs occurred in many donors.

Donors came from a validation cohort of 95 to 150 subjects, distinct from the first 666-subject cohort. Sequenced by immunoSEQ multiplex PCR; TCRdb stores in-frame clones only, minus some. The repertoire holds about 150,000 clones, with roughly 87% as singletons. Comment on this clone: Its antigen is currently unknown.

V gave up 5 bases and J gave up 5 bases, with 15 bases separating them. Germline lookup yields CDR1 MGHRA and CDR2 YSYEKL. The CDR3 extends over 15 amino acids. J is TRBJ2-2 and V is TRBV4-1; D may be TRBD1 (6 bases). Material for sequencing was PBMCs. The clonotype originates from a man between 18 and 29 years old in good health and CMV-seropositive. The CDR3 nucleotides are TGCGCCAGCAGCATTTCAGGGCAGGGGACCGGGGAGCTGTTTTTT. The encoded protein is CASSISGQGTGELFF.